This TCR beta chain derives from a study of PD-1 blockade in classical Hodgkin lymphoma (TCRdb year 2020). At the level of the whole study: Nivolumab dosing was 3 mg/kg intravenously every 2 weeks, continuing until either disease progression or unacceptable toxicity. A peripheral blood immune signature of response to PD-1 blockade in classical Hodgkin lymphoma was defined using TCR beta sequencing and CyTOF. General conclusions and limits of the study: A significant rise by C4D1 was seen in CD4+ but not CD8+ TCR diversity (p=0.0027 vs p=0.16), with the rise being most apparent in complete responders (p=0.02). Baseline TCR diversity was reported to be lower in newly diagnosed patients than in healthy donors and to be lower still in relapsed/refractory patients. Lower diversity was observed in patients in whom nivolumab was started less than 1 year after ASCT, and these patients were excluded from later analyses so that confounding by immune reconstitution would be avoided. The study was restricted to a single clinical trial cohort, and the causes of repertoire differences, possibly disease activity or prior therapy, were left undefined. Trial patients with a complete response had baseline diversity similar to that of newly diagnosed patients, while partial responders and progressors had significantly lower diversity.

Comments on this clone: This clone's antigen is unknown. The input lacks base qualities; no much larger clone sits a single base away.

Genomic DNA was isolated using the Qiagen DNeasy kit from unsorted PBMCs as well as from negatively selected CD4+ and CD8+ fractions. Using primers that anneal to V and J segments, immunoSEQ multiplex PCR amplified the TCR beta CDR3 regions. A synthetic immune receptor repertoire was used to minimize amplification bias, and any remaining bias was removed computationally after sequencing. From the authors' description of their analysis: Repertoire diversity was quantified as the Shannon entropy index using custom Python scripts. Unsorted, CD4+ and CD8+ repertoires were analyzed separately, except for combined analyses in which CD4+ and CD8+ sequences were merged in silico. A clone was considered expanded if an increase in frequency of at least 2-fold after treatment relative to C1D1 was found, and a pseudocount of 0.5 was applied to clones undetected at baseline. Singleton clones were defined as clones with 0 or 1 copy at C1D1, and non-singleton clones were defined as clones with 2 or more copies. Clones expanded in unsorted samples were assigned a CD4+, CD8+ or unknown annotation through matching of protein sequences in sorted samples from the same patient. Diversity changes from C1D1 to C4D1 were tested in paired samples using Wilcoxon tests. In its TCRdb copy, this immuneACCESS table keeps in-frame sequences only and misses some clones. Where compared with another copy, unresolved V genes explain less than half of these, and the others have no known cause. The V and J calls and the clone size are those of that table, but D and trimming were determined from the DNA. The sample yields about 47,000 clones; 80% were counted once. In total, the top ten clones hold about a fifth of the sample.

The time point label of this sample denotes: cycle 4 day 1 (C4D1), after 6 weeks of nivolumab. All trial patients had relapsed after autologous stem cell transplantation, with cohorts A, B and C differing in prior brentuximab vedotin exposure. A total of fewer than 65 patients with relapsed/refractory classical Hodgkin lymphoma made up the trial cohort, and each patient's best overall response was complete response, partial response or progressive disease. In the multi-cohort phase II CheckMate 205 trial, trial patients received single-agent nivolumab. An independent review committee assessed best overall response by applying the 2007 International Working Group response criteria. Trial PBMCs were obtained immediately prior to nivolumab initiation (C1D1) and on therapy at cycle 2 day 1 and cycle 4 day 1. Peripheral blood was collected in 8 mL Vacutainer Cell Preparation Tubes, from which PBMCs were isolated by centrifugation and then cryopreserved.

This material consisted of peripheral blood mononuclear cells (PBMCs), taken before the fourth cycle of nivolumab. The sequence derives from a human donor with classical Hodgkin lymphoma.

CDR3 reads: CASSFSGGEGETQYF. The nucleotide sequence reads TGTGCCAGCAGCTTCTCTGGTGGGGAGGGAGAGACCCAGTACTTC. The sequence joins TRBV7-8 to TRBJ2-5; 7 bases in the junction line up with TRBD2. The germline V gene encodes CDR1 SGHVS and CDR2 FQNEAQ. Including cysteine and phenylalanine, the CDR3 has 15 amino acids. Only the CDR3 region is kept as DNA, spanning 45 bases read in frame from base 1. Trimming takes 3 bases off V and 4 bases off J; junction bases not matched to a gene: 8.